Reported below is one T cell receptor beta chain. V was clipped by 2 bases and J by 1 base; unmatched bases: 7. Germline V lookup: CDR1 KGHDR, CDR2 SFDVKD. This CDR3 spans 18 amino acids. These data originate in a study of blood T cell repertoires in COVID-19. The method was immunoSEQ multiplex PCR; TCRdb's version includes in-frame clones alone and lacks a portion of them. The sample yields 90,000 to 100,000 clones, over 75% seen once. The clonotype originates from a man in his sixties with acute or convalescent COVID-19. The sample comprised peripheral blood. The rearrangement joins TRBV24-1 to TRBJ2-3; 11 nucleotides agree with TRBD2. The CDR3: CATSDSLAGGPRTDTQYF. The CDR3, as DNA: TGTGCCACCAGTGATTCCCTAGCGGGGGGCCCTCGCACAGATACGCAGTATTTT.